Presented here are 32 T cell receptor beta chains from one specimen sequenced in a study of CD8+CD57+ T cells in acquired aplastic anemia (dated by TCRdb to 2016 to 2019). Sequencing was carried out with an Illumina HiSeq 2000. Profiling of TCR beta VDJ combinations and CDR3 sequences used genomic DNA as the template. Through fastp at Q25 and MiXCR, TCRdb rebuilt clones from the public reads, retaining in-frame beta chains. Each entry is one CDR3 protein sequence, shown with its most common DNA and genes. The table for this sample lists 400,000 to 450,000 distinct CDR3 sequences; about 70% of them were counted only once. The ten biggest clones cover under 4.5% of the sample. The sequenced sample was sorted CD4+, CD8+, or CD8+CD57+ T cells (not recorded which) from PBMCs. The origin of the receptors is a human donor in good health, serving as a control.

The chain uses TRBV15 and TRBJ2-5; 8 nucleotides line up with TRBD1. Trimming removed 4 bases from V and 10 bases from J; junction bases left unmatched: 8. CDR1 LNHNV and CDR2 YYDKDF come from the germline V gene (reference sequence). The CDR3 is made up of 13 amino acids. The chain's CDR3 is CATSKDREGIQYF. For the CDR3, the DNA is TGTGCCACCAGCAAGGACAGGGAAGGGATCCAGTACTTC.

In the case of this clonotype: Because the CDR3 is missing its conserved closing phenylalanine or tryptophan, this is likely a read error. No DNA is shown, since the ends of the CDR3 on it are uncertain; the CDR3 is the one TCRdb lists. The V and J genes are TRBV7-3 and TRBJ2-3; the listed D gene, TRBD1, was not tested against the DNA. The CDR3 is made up of 9 amino acids, end residues included. The V gene's germline CDR1 is SGHTA and CDR2 FQGTGA. The CDR3: CASSLFGDL.

This chain connects TRBV19 to TRBJ1-3; D unresolved. This CDR3 has 11 residues. Germline lookup yields CDR1 LNHDA and CDR2 SQIVND (reference sequence). V lost 6 bases, J lost 8 bases, and 8 bases lay in between. DNA for the CDR3: TGTGCCAGTAGACATAGGGACACCATATATTTT. This translates into CASRHRDTIYF. The full variable domain, in which reference TRBV19 and TRBJ1-3 provide the parts outside the CDR3, is DGGITQSPKYLFRKEGQNVTLSCEQNLNHDAMYWYRQDPGQGLRLIYYSQIVNDFQKGDIAEGYSVSREKKESFPLTVTSAQKNPTAFYLCASRHRDTIYFGEGSWLTVV.

Comment on this clonotype: At one end the junction does not follow the germline gene, possibly because of a read error. The chain employs TRBV7-2 and TRBJ1-1; 7 bases line up with TRBD1. CDR3 length equals 14 residues. Germline V gene data show CDR1 as SGHTA and CDR2 as FQGNSA. The CDR3 sequence: CASSLERGLRTDTF. CDR3 nucleotides: TGTGCCAGCAGCTTAGAAAGGGGGCTTCGCACAGATACCTTT. Drawing the rest from reference TRBV7-2 and TRBJ1-1, the complete variable domain is GAGVSQSPSNKVTEKGKDVELRCDPISGHTALYWYRQSLGQGLEFLIYFQGNSAPDKSGLPSDRFSAERTGGSVSTLTIQRTQQEDSAVYLCASSLERGLRTDTFGQGTRLTVV.

V gene TRBV10-3 combines with J gene TRBJ1-2; D is possibly TRBD1 (5 bases). This CDR3 has 14 residues. Germline assignment: CDR1 ENHRY and CDR2 SYGVKD. V lost 7 bases and J 4 bases, leaving 16 bases between the germline ends. CDR3 loop: CAITAGGESYGYTF. DNA for the CDR3: TGTGCCATCACTGCTGGGGGAGAGAGCTATGGCTACACCTTC.

The J gene is TRBJ2-7, the V gene TRBV20-1, with D hard to call. The CDR3 extends over 13 amino acids. Trimming pared 6 bases from V and 9 bases from J, leaving 21 bases between. Per the germline V gene, CDR1 is DFQATT and CDR2 is SNEGSKA (reference sequence). The CDR3 DNA follows: TGCAGTGCCACCGACTCTTTTCCCGCCGGGCAGTACTTC. Its protein is CSATDSFPAGQYF.

The genes are TRBV20-1 and TRBJ2-7; no clear D. Germline V gene sequence: CDR1 DFQATT, CDR2 SNEGSKA (reference sequence). V was cut by 3 bases and J by 3 bases, with 6 bases left in between. This CDR3 contains 11 residues. The CDR3 nucleotides are TGCAGTGCTAGCAAAAACTACGAGCAGTACTTC. Translation gives CSASKNYEQYF.

This clonotype has a handful of counts. The V call is TRBV2, the J call TRBJ2-5; D remains ambiguous. The CDR3 spans 10 residues. The V gene's germline CDR1 is SNHLY and CDR2 FYNNEI. V dropped 6 bases and J dropped 2 bases, with 1 base sitting between them. In DNA, the CDR3 is TGTGCCAGCAGACAAGAGACCCAGTACTTC. Its protein is CASRQETQYF.

This clonotype appeared many times. V and J are TRBV7-2 and TRBJ2-5; D is perhaps TRBD2 (6 bases). The CDR3 spans 14 residues. CDR1 is SGHTA, CDR2 FQGNSA, per germline. Trimming left V 6 bases short and J 5 bases short, with 16 bases between. CDR3 in amino acids: CASRSGLRGETQYF. The DNA of the CDR3 is TGTGCCAGCAGATCGGGACTCCGGGGGGAGACCCAGTACTTC.

The table lists this clonotype with a few counts. This chain links TRBV7-2 with TRBJ2-4; D ambiguous. From germline, CDR1 is SGHTA and CDR2 FQGNSA. V was cut by 4 bases and J by 5 bases, with 9 bases left in between. The CDR3 runs to 13 residues. In DNA, the CDR3 is TGTGCCAGCAGCTCAAATTCCCAAAACATTCAGTACTTC. It yields the protein CASSSNSQNIQYF.

This clonotype turned up a few times. This rearrangement joins TRBV2 to TRBJ2-7, with 9 positions matching TRBD1. Germline loops: CDR1 SNHLY, CDR2 FYNNEI. The trim removed 5 bases at V and 6 bases at J, leaving 11 bases unmatched. The length of the CDR3 is 15 residues. CDR3 region: CASSYPGTGYSEQYF. For the CDR3, the DNA is TGTGCCAGCAGTTACCCGGGGACAGGGTACTCCGAGCAGTACTTC.

This clonotype was counted at least ten times. The V gene is TRBV6-1, the J gene TRBJ1-2; D not resolved. V was pared by 5 bases and J by 3 bases, with 13 bases between. The germline CDR1 and CDR2 sequences are MNHNS and SASEGT. CDR3 length: 14 residues. In nucleotides, the CDR3 is TGTGCCAGCAGTAGAACCGGGAGACACTATGGCTACACCTTC. Its protein product is CASSRTGRHYGYTF.

The sample holds a few counts of this clonotype. This could be a read error, since a much larger clone is one nucleotide away. The CDR3 coding sequence is TGCGCCAGCAGCCGCGACGTTCAGGGAGGTGGCTACACCTTC. This sequence encodes CASSRDVQGGGYTF. The chain carries TRBV5-1 and TRBJ1-2, with TRBD1 as a possible D gene (5 bases). V gave up 4 bases and J gave up 7 bases, with 17 bases separating them. CDR3 length: 14 amino acids. CDR1 and CDR2 (germline): SGHRS, YFSETQ.

This clonotype occurred a few times. This sequence joins TRBV25-1 and TRBJ2-7; D not certain. The length of the CDR3 is 13 residues. The ends were cut back, 0 bases at V and 8 bases at J, with 11 bases in the middle. CDR1 is MGHDK, CDR2 SYGVNS, per germline. CDR3 sequence (DNA): TGTGCCAGCAGTGAATATAAGCAGGCTAAGCAGTACTTC. Residues: CASSEYKQAKQYF.

As regards this clonotype: One junction end does not reproduce the germline sequence, and a read error may be involved. The rearrangement joins TRBV20-1 to TRBJ1-2; D unresolved. Looked up from germline, CDR1 is DFQATT and CDR2 is SNEGSKA (reference sequence). The CDR3 contains 9 residues. DNA for the CDR3: TGCAGTGCGCACGTACTATCGACGTTC. Translated, it gives CSAHVLSTF.

The chain combines TRBV15 with TRBJ2-2; D remains ambiguous. Germline assignment: CDR1 LNHNV and CDR2 YYDKDF (reference sequence). There are 15 residues in the CDR3. V lost 3 bases, J lost 0 bases, and 8 bases lay in between. CDR3 nucleotide sequence: TGTGCCACCAGCAGTCGCGCCACGAACACCGGGGAGCTGTTTTTT. Translating it yields CATSSRATNTGELFF.

CDR3 nucleotide sequence: TGTGCCTGGAGCACGCGCCCAGGGGGCTCTGGAAACACCATATATTTT. Protein product: CAWSTRPGGSGNTIYF. The chain uses TRBV30 and TRBJ1-3; 7 bases line up with TRBD1. CDR3 length: 16 residues. V dropped 3 bases and J dropped 0; count of bases not matched to a gene: 8. Germline CDR1 and CDR2: GTSNPN and SVGIG (reference sequence).

The chain uses TRBV5-1 and TRBJ2-7, with D tentatively TRBD1 (5 bases). Germline V lookup: CDR1 SGHRS, CDR2 YFSETQ. Deletions cut 0 bases from V and 10 bases from J, with 11 bases between. The CDR3 has 12 residues. The CDR3 loop is CASSLAPGKQYF. As DNA, the CDR3 is TGCGCCAGCAGCTTGGCTCCAGGGAAACAGTACTTC.

V is TRBV7-8 and J is TRBJ2-5; a weak D match, TRBD1 (6 bases). V was trimmed by 5 bases and J by 6 bases, leaving 28 bases between them. The germline CDR1 and CDR2 sequences are SGHVS and FQNEAQ. The CDR3 sequence is 18 residues long. Written as DNA, the CDR3 is TGTGCCAGCAGCCCAAACGCCGACTGGGGGCAGAAAGCGAAGACCCAGTACTTC. This encodes CASSPNADWGQKAKTQYF.

This rearrangement joins TRBV24-1 to TRBJ2-2; possible D gene TRBD2, 5 bases. The germline V gene has CDR1 KGHDR and CDR2 SFDVKD. Trimming removed 4 bases from V and 7 bases from J, with 9 bases in between. The CDR3 is 13 residues long. DNA for the CDR3: TGTGCCACCAGTGACCTTACTAGCGGGGAGCTGTTTTTT. This sequence encodes CATSDLTSGELFF.

V usage is TRBV7-2 and J usage is TRBJ1-1; 10 bases map to TRBD1. J lost 5 bases, V lost 1 base, and 10 bases had no gene match. This CDR3 comprises 17 residues. CDR1 is SGHTA, CDR2 FQGNSA, per germline. The CDR3 bases are TGTGCCAGCAGCTTAGTAGTGACAGGGGGCTTGGGAACTGAAGCTTTCTTT. This encodes CASSLVVTGGLGTEAFF.

A note on this clonotype: Possible read error: a much larger clone is one base away. The V and J genes are TRBV12-3 or TRBV12-4 and TRBJ1-1; 8 bases agree with TRBD1. The trim removed 2 bases at V and 10 bases at J, leaving 12 bases unmatched. This CDR3 is 15 amino acids long. The CDR3 DNA sequence: TGTGCCAGCAGTTTATCTTCAGGGGGCATCGTTGGAGCTTTCTTT. This codes for CASSLSSGGIVGAFF.

Note on this clonotype: A read error may produce the germline difference seen at one junction end. The V and J genes are TRBV9 and TRBJ1-6; D unclear. Germline values: CDR1 SGDLS, CDR2 YYNGEE. The CDR3 spans 14 residues. The DNA for the CDR3 is TGTGCCAGCAGCGCAGAGTCAAATAATTCTCCCCTCCACTTT. Translated: CASSAESNNSPLHF.

A remark on this clonotype: An end of the junction does not agree with germline; a read error may underlie this. The chain couples TRBV7-6 to TRBJ1-5; tentative D call: TRBD1 (5 bases). The CDR3 loop spans 15 amino acids. Looked up from germline, CDR1 is SGHVS and CDR2 is FNYEAQ. The DNA for the CDR3 is TGTGCCAGCAGCTCGTGGCGGGGGAACAATCAACCCCACCATTTT. It translates to CASSSWRGNNQPHHF.

With regard to this clonotype: One junction end does not reproduce the germline sequence, and a read error may be involved. The chain links TRBV2 to TRBJ2-3; D may be TRBD1 (5 bases). This CDR3 is 12 amino acids long. In germline, CDR1 is SNHLY, CDR2 FYNNEI. The CDR3 nucleotides read TGTGCCAGCACGCTTGGGGCAGTTACGCTGTATTTT. The encoded protein is CASTLGAVTLYF.

This chain connects TRBV9 to TRBJ2-1, with D perhaps given as TRBD1 or TRBD2 (6 bases each). The J call may be faulty, since TRBJ2-7 better matches the DNA end. This CDR3 region has 13 residues. Germline V gene lookup returns CDR1 SGDLS and CDR2 YYNGEE. CDR3 sequence: CASSVEGGTEQYF. For the CDR3, the DNA is TGTGCCAGCAGCGTAGAGGGGGGCACCGAGCAGTACTTC.

This clonotype was counted at least ten times. The V call is TRBV11-2, the J call TRBJ2-5; the D gene is possibly TRBD2 (7 bases). This CDR3 spans 16 amino acids. The V and J ends lost 5 bases and 5 bases respectively, with 21 bases between them. Germline V lookup: CDR1 SGHAT, CDR2 FQNNGV. The CDR3 loop reads CASSPRGGGASETQYF. The CDR3 region has the DNA TGTGCCAGCAGCCCTCGGGGAGGGGGGGCCAGTGAGACCCAGTACTTC.

J is TRBJ2-1 and V is TRBV5-1; 9 nucleotides match TRBD1. The CDR3 covers 17 residues. J was trimmed by 10 bases and V by 5 bases; bases with no gene match: 19. CDR1 and CDR2 from the germline V gene are SGHRS and YFSETQ. The CDR3 sequence is CASSREDANRGPGEQFF. CDR3 nucleotide sequence: TGCGCCAGCAGTCGAGAGGACGCGAACAGGGGGCCGGGAGAGCAGTTCTTC.

This clonotype was detected ten times or more. V usage is TRBV19 and J usage is TRBJ2-7; D not resolved. There are 13 residues in the CDR3. In germline, CDR1 is LNHDA, CDR2 SQIVND (reference sequence). The V end lost 3 bases, the J end lost 6 bases, and 12 bases lay between the germline ends. The DNA of the CDR3 is TGTGCCAGTAGTATCTCGGACGGGCTCGAGCAGTACTTC. This encodes CASSISDGLEQYF. The full variable domain, rest sourced from reference TRBV19 and TRBJ2-7, is DGGITQSPKYLFRKEGQNVTLSCEQNLNHDAMYWYRQDPGQGLRLIYYSQIVNDFQKGDIAEGYSVSREKKESFPLTVTSAQKNPTAFYLCASSISDGLEQYFGPGTRLTVT.

The V and J genes are TRBV7-3 and TRBJ2-1; D is unclear. The CDR3 spans 14 residues. V was cut by 5 bases and J by 8 bases, with 16 bases left in between. Germline-derived CDR1 and CDR2 are SGHTA and FQGTGA. This chain's CDR3 is CASSLGTSRHEQFF. Written as DNA, the CDR3 is TGTGCCAGCAGCCTCGGAACGAGCCGACATGAGCAGTTCTTC.

V gene TRBV13 combines with J gene TRBJ2-4; tentative D call: TRBD1 (6 bases). Germline loops: CDR1 PRHDT, CDR2 FYEKMQ (reference sequence). Deletions cut 7 bases from V and 7 bases from J, with 20 bases between. The CDR3 contains 15 residues. CDR3 bases: TGTGCCAGCACTCTACGTGAGGGGGTGGCGAACATTCAGTACTTC. Translating gives CASTLREGVANIQYF.

In DNA form, the CDR3 reads TGTGCCAGCAGCTTAGAGGGCGACAAGTATGGCTACACCTTC. Translating gives CASSLEGDKYGYTF. The rearrangement joins TRBV7-2 to TRBJ1-2; D is ambiguous. This CDR3 region has 14 residues. Germline V gene sequence: CDR1 SGHTA, CDR2 FQGNSA. V lost 1 base and J 5 bases, leaving 11 bases between the germline ends.